A selection of T cell receptor beta chains follows, all from one sample in a study of blood T cell repertoires in COVID-19. Profiling relied on immunoSEQ multiplex PCR, and the TCRdb table lists in-frame clones only, not all of them. The sample holds around 67,000 clones, more than 75% seen once. What was sequenced was peripheral blood. Receptors were obtained from a human donor in a cohort sampled during active COVID-19. Both conserved end residues are part of each CDR3. The D gene is left open where the match is weak. Where a row states a size, it is once, few, many or the class of an expanded clone; other rows omit it.

D	size	V	J	DNA	CDR3
NA	NA	TRBV19	TRBJ1-5	TGTGCCAGTAGTGGGGGGTCGGAGCGGAGCAATCAGCCCCAGCATTTT	CASSGGSERSNQPQHF
NA	NA	TRBV9	TRBJ1-2	TGTGCCAGCAGCGACGGGCGGGACTATGGCTACACCTTC	CASSDGRDYGYTF
TRBD2	NA	TRBV10-2	TRBJ2-3	TGCGCCAGCAGTCCAGCGGGAGACACAGATACGCAGTATTTT	CASSPAGDTDTQYF
TRBD1	NA	TRBV19	TRBJ1-2	TGTGCCAGTAGTGTTGACAGGGTACAGCCTATTGATGGCTACACCTTC	CASSVDRVQPIDGYTF
TRBD1	few	TRBV4-1	TRBJ1-4	TGCGCCAGCAGCCAAGATGGCAGGGGGAATGAAAAACTGTTTTTT	CASSQDGRGNEKLFF
TRBD1	NA	TRBV5-5	TRBJ2-7	TGTGCCAGCAGCTTTGACAGGGGACGTGGGTACGAGCAGTACTTC	CASSFDRGRGYEQYF
NA	NA	TRBV28	TRBJ1-5	TGTGCCAGCAGTTTAGGATGGGGATCGGAGGGTAGCAATCAGCCCCAGCATTTT	CASSLGWGSEGSNQPQHF
NA	NA	TRBV5-6	TRBJ2-7	TGTGCCAGCAGCTTGCCCCCTCTCTACGAGCAGTACTTC	CASSLPPLYEQYF
TRBD2	NA	TRBV7-8	TRBJ2-1	TGTGCCAGCAGCTCGACTAGCGGGGTCTACAATGAGCAGTTCTTC	CASSSTSGVYNEQFF
TRBD2	NA	TRBV6-4	TRBJ2-1	TGTGCCAGCAGCGCCAGCGGGGGCCGGTTCAGCGAGCAGTTCTTC	CASSASGGRFSEQFF
NA	NA	TRBV2	TRBJ1-2	TGTGCCAGCAGTGAAGAAGGGGGAAACTATGGCTACACCTTC	CASSEEGGNYGYTF
TRBD1	NA	TRBV27	TRBJ2-7	TGTGCCAGCAGTCCCCGACAGGGATCCACCTACGAGCAGTACTTC	CASSPRQGSTYEQYF
TRBD1	NA	TRBV28	TRBJ1-2	TGTGCCAGCAGTTTAGGGGACAGGGGTAACTATGGCTACACCTTC	CASSLGDRGNYGYTF
TRBD1	NA	TRBV11-2	TRBJ1-1	TGTGCCAGCAGCTTAGTAGATTTGACAGGGTTGAACACTGAAGCTTTCTTT	CASSLVDLTGLNTEAFF
NA	few	TRBV10-3	TRBJ1-2	TGTGCCATCAGTGAGGCCAGGGTGGTCAAGGATGGCTACACCTTC	CAISEARVVKDGYTF
NA	NA	TRBV27	TRBJ2-7	TGTGCCAGCAGTTTTAGGGGCCTCAACCTATACGAGCAGTACTTC	CASSFRGLNLYEQYF
NA	NA	TRBV10-3	TRBJ2-7	TGTGCCATCAGTGAGTCCGACAGCTTATACGAGCAGTACTTC	CAISESDSLYEQYF
TRBD1	NA	TRBV2	TRBJ1-1	TGTGCCAGCAGTGATAGACAGGGGATGGGCACTGAAGCTTTCTTT	CASSDRQGMGTEAFF
NA	NA	TRBV28	TRBJ1-4	TGTGCCAGCATGAGGGCGGGGCCTACTAATGAAAAACTGTTTTTT	CASMRAGPTNEKLFF
TRBD1	NA	TRBV3-1/TRBV3-2	TRBJ1-2	TGTGCCAGCAGCCAAGGACGCGCGACAGGGGCCAATAACTATGGCTACACCTTC	CASSQGRATGANNYGYTF
NA	NA	TRBV27	TRBJ1-3	TGTGCCAGCAGTTCAGGGGTCTCTGGAAACACCATATATTTT	CASSSGVSGNTIYF
NA	NA	TRBV3-1/TRBV3-2	TRBJ2-7	TGTGCCAGCAGCCCCCAGGCGAAGTACGAGCAGTACTTC	CASSPQAKYEQYF
TRBD1	once	TRBV9	TRBJ1-1	TGTGCCAGCAGCGTAGCGGTGGACAGGAGCGCTGAAGCTTTCTTT	CASSVAVDRSAEAFF
NA	few	TRBV4-3	TRBJ1-2	TGCGCCAGCAGCCAAGTGGGACGCGGGAGGGACTATGGCTACACCTTC	CASSQVGRGRDYGYTF
TRBD1	NA	TRBV3-1/TRBV3-2	TRBJ1-3	TGTGCCAGCAGCAAGCGCCGACAGGGGGCGGAAGGAAACACCATATATTTT	CASSKRRQGAEGNTIYF
TRBD2	NA	TRBV6-5	TRBJ2-7	TGTGCCAGCAGTTCCCCCAGCGGGAGCACCTACGAGCAGTACTTC	CASSSPSGSTYEQYF
TRBD1	NA	TRBV9	TRBJ1-2	TGTGCCAGCAGCGTAGGGGACAGCAACTATGGCTACACCTTC	CASSVGDSNYGYTF
NA	NA	TRBV29-1	TRBJ2-7	TGCAGCGTACAGGGCTCGTGGGAGTACGAGCAGTACTTC	CSVQGSWEYEQYF
NA	once	TRBV6-5	TRBJ1-1	TGTGCCAGCAGTTACAGGGGAGGGGACACTGAAGCTTTCTTT	CASSYRGGDTEAFF
NA	few	TRBV3-1/TRBV3-2	TRBJ2-7	TGTGCCAGCAGCCCGGGAGTCGGGGCCTACGAGCAGTACTTC	CASSPGVGAYEQYF
TRBD2	NA	TRBV7-3	TRBJ2-1	TGTGCCAGCAGCCCCGACGGGGGGATCTCCTACAATGAGCAGTTCTTC	CASSPDGGISYNEQFF
NA	once	TRBV9	TRBJ1-2	TGTGCCAGCAGCGCCAAGGACGGGGGACCCTTCTATGGCTACACCTTC	CASSAKDGGPFYGYTF
NA	NA	TRBV19	TRBJ1-2	TGTGCCAGCGTTGACATTTATGGCTACACCTTC	CASVDIYGYTF
TRBD1	NA	TRBV28	TRBJ1-1	TGTGCCAGCAGTTTAATAGGGGGCGGCACTGAAGCTTTCTTT	CASSLIGGGTEAFF
NA	NA	TRBV20-1	TRBJ1-2	TGCAGTGCTAGTTACTCTAACTATGGCTACACCTTC	CSASYSNYGYTF
TRBD1	NA	TRBV27	TRBJ1-4	TGTGCCAGCTACCAAGATCCCGGGACAGCTAATGAAAAACTGTTTTTT	CASYQDPGTANEKLFF